The clone carrying this TCR beta chain was counted many times. No antigen is known for it. The sample belongs to a study of identical twins. General study points: Where out-of-frame alpha sequences were twin-shared, they showed excess low generation probability. For cord blood, abundant beta clonotypes had fewer insertions, unlike memory repertoires, which showed none.

TCRdb itself ran the 5' RACE reads through MiXCR, one entry per CDR3 protein. The sample consists of roughly 230,000 distinct CDR3 sequences, approximately 8.3% of them appearing once. These data also featured in a second study, about yellow fever vaccine responses in identical twins. This second report adds: Twins' vaccine T cell responses were reported to seem partly convergent and partly personalized.

The sequence was collected from a woman aged 18-29 years in good health. Sequenced material: CD8+ T cells sorted from blood.

Here the CDR3 reads CASSMWPRRNTDTQYF. CDR3 DNA: TGTGCCAGCAGTATGTGGCCGAGACGAAACACAGATACGCAGTATTTT. The chain links TRBV7-2 to TRBJ2-3; D gene unclear. Trimming removed 6 bases at V and 2 bases at J, with 18 bases between. Germline CDR1 SGHTA, CDR2 FQGNSA. The CDR3 totals 16 residues.